This T cell receptor (beta chain) was found in a study of control samples from healthy donors and cancer patients. The data were produced by immunoSEQ multiplex PCR, yet TCRdb's version contains in-frame clones alone and is incomplete. The sample consists of about 180,000 clones, roughly 90% of them appearing once. The sequencing sample was made of blood. The TCR comes from a woman aged 45 to 65 in good health.

For the CDR3, the DNA is TGTGCCAGCAGTTACTTGGACAGGGGGAAAAACGAGCAGTACTTC. This gives the protein CASSYLDRGKNEQYF. The rearrangement links TRBV28 to TRBJ2-7; 10 positions match TRBD1. This CDR3 region has 15 residues. Germline trimming cut 4 bases from V and 5 bases from J; bases unmatched to any gene: 8. CDR1 is MDHEN and CDR2 is SYDVKM in the germline V gene.